The 24 T cell receptor beta chains below were found in one sample sequenced in a study of blood T cells in healthy people across ages. The second PCR ran about 6 to 11 cycles with a sample-barcoded 5' primer and J-beta primers. TCRdb fed the 5' RACE reads into MiXCR, producing one record per CDR3 protein. There are around 990,000 distinct CDR3 sequences in the sample; around 27% occur only once, and about 0.8% lies in the top ten. Another study also made use of these data, one on T cells of mothers and their children.

Sequencing was performed on blood. The receptors shown here come from a girl between 2 and 10 years old in good health.

This sequence joins TRBV10-3 and TRBJ2-2; TRBD1 or TRBD2 may be the D gene (5 bases each). This CDR3 comprises 14 residues. V was shortened by 2 bases and J by 5 bases, with 9 bases between the two germline ends. CDR1 is ENHRY, CDR2 SYGVKD, per germline. Here the CDR3 DNA reads TGTGCCATCAGTGAGGGGACGACGACCGGGGAGCTGTTTTTT. The encoded protein is CAISEGTTTGELFF.

The chain carries TRBV12-5 and TRBJ1-4, with D perhaps TRBD1 (6 bases). V dropped 7 bases and J dropped 4 bases, with 13 bases sitting between them. The CDR3 is 14 amino acids. Germline assignment: CDR1 LGHNT and CDR2 FRNRAP. CDR3 DNA: TGTGCTAGTGCCCACGGACAGCTTAATGAAAAACTGTTTTTT. Its translation is CASAHGQLNEKLFF.

Ten or more counts support this clonotype. The chain has TRBV12-3 or TRBV12-4 and TRBJ2-1; D may be TRBD1 or TRBD2 (5 bases each). V was pared by 5 bases and J by 5 bases, with 10 bases between. The CDR3 loop spans 13 amino acids. The CDR3 DNA sequence: TGTGCCAGCAGTCCGCCGGGACACAATGAGCAGTTCTTC. It translates to CASSPPGHNEQFF.

This clonotype was observed a handful of times. This chain links TRBV7-9 with TRBJ2-5; D call uncertain. The J call may not be correct, given that the DNA end is closer to TRBJ2-7. Germline CDR1 SEHNR, CDR2 FQNEAQ (reference sequence). There are 14 residues in the CDR3. For the CDR3, the DNA is TGTGCCAGCAGCTCCACCCGGGCCTCATACGAGCAGTACTTC. Translation gives CASSSTRASYEQYF.

Only one count was recorded for this clonotype. V usage is TRBV3-1 and J usage is TRBJ2-5; 16 bases match TRBD2. The closer fit of TRBJ2-1 to the DNA end suggests the J call may be wrong. Per germline, CDR1 LGHDT and CDR2 YNNKEL (reference sequence). The length of the CDR3 is 16 residues. CDR3 sequence reads: CASSRGLAGGPNEQFF. The CDR3, as DNA: TGTGCCAGCAGCCGGGGACTAGCGGGAGGGCCAAATGAGCAGTTCTTC.

This clonotype turned up a few times. One end of the junction fails to match germline, which may point to a read error. This rearrangement joins TRBV20-1 to TRBJ1-2; no definite D call. Germline CDR1 is DFQATT and CDR2 is SNEGSKA (reference sequence). The CDR3 runs 14 residues. CDR3 loop: CSATTSRNGYLFPF. In nucleotides, the CDR3 is TGCAGTGCTACTACTAGCCGGAACGGCTATCTTTTCCCCTTC.

This clonotype turned up a few times. This chain connects TRBV2 to TRBJ2-2; TRBD1 aligns across 8 bases. The CDR3 consists of 14 residues. The germline CDR1 and CDR2 sequences are SNHLY and FYNNEI. V gave up 7 bases and J gave up 4 bases; unmatched junction bases: 5. CDR3 DNA: TGTGCCAGCATCAGGACAGGGAGCACCGGGGAGCTGTTTTTT. Its translation: CASIRTGSTGELFF.

The table lists this clonotype with a few counts. The CDR3 coding sequence is TGTGCCAGCAGCCCGGACAGCTCTGGGGCCAACGTCCTGACTTTC. The encoded protein is CASSPDSSGANVLTF. The chain couples TRBV3-1 to TRBJ2-6, with D perhaps matching TRBD1 (6 bases). The CDR3 spans 15 residues. Germline CDR1 is LGHDT and CDR2 is YNNKEL (reference sequence). The ends were cut back, 4 bases at V and 0 bases at J, with 7 bases in the middle.

The chain couples TRBV2 to TRBJ2-1; 14 bases fit TRBD2. The CDR3 totals 19 residues. Per germline, CDR1 SNHLY and CDR2 FYNNEI. V dropped 4 bases and J dropped 6; count of bases not matched to a gene: 14. Here the CDR3 DNA reads TGTGCCAGCAGTGCCTTATCCGGGACTAGCGGGAGATTAGTCAATGAGCAGTTCTTC. This encodes CASSALSGTSGRLVNEQFF.

The rearrangement links TRBV7-9 to TRBJ2-4; weak D call: TRBD2 (7 bases). The CDR3 sequence is 15 residues long. CDR1 is SEHNR, CDR2 FQNEAQ, per germline (reference sequence). V was pared by 5 bases and J by 3 bases, with 14 bases between. CDR3 amino acids: CASSKGGSVKNIQYF. In nucleotides, the CDR3 is TGTGCCAGCAGCAAGGGGGGGTCGGTCAAAAACATTCAGTACTTC.

V and J are TRBV10-3 and TRBJ2-5; possibly TRBD2 for D (6 bases). The germline CDR1 and CDR2 sequences are ENHRY and SYGVKD. V was cut by 4 bases and J by 4 bases, with 13 bases left in between. There are 14 residues in the CDR3. CDR3 nucleotide sequence: TGTGCCATCAGTGCGGGTACTAGCACAGAGACCCAGTACTTC. Translation: CAISAGTSTETQYF.

The chain links TRBV5-6 to TRBJ2-4; D not certain. Germline V gene data show CDR1 as SGHDT and CDR2 as YYEEEE. The CDR3 spans 17 residues. Trimming stripped 1 base from V and 7 bases from J, with 21 bases between. The CDR3: CASSLKQTFNPKNIQYF. The CDR3 DNA follows: TGTGCCAGCAGCTTGAAACAGACATTCAACCCGAAGAACATTCAGTACTTC.

This clonotype was picked up a small number of times. This chain uses TRBV6-6 with TRBJ1-1; D is unclear. CDR3 length: 13 amino acids. V was shortened by 2 bases and J by 5 bases, with 9 bases between the two germline ends. The germline gives CDR1 MNHNY, CDR2 SVGAGI (reference sequence). CDR3 sequence (DNA): TGTGCCAGCAGTTACGGCAGTAAGACTGAAGCTTTCTTT. Protein product: CASSYGSKTEAFF.

The V and J genes are TRBV28 and TRBJ2-2, with D possibly TRBD1 on 6 matching bases. The CDR3 totals 15 residues. V was trimmed by 5 bases and J by 5 bases, leaving 15 bases between them. The V gene's germline CDR1 is MDHEN and CDR2 SYDVKM. The CDR3 nucleotides read TGTGCCAGCAGTGGTGGACAGTATAAGACCGGGGAGCTGTTTTTT. It codes for CASSGGQYKTGELFF.

This clonotype appeared a few times. V is TRBV6-1 and J is TRBJ1-3, with D possibly matching TRBD1 (6 bases). CDR1 and CDR2 (germline): MNHNS, SASEGT. There are 14 residues in the CDR3. Trimming cost V 6 bases and J 9 bases, with 18 bases left between them. The CDR3 sequence: CASSDVWTAATIYF. CDR3 in DNA: TGTGCCAGCAGCGATGTGTGGACAGCGGCCACCATATATTTT.

This clonotype was seen a handful of times. The chain employs TRBV29-1 and TRBJ1-1, with D unresolved. Germline-derived CDR1 and CDR2 are SQVTM and ANQGSEA. The CDR3 is 14 amino acids. Trimming removed 3 bases from V and 0 bases from J, with 11 bases in between. The CDR3 is CSVDLGTVNTEAFF. DNA for the CDR3: TGCAGCGTTGATCTCGGCACAGTGAACACTGAAGCTTTCTTT.

J is TRBJ2-5 and V is TRBV14; D unresolved. The length of the CDR3 is 16 residues. CDR1 SGHDN and CDR2 FVKESK come from the germline V gene. Trimming removed 0 bases at V and 2 bases at J, with 13 bases between. CDR3 region: CASSQDLVVRQETQYF. CDR3 nucleotide sequence: TGTGCCAGCAGCCAAGATCTGGTAGTGAGGCAAGAGACCCAGTACTTC.

CDR3 bases: TGCAGTGCTAGTTCCGTGGGGGTGGCTTTCTTT. Its protein product is CSASSVGVAFF. This chain joins TRBV20-1 and TRBJ1-1; a possible D gene is TRBD1 (5 bases). The CDR3 is made up of 11 amino acids. CDR1 is DFQATT and CDR2 is SNEGSKA in the germline V gene (reference sequence). V gave up 3 bases and J gave up 11 bases, with 13 bases separating them.

The chain recombines TRBV29-1 with TRBJ2-7, with 7 nucleotides matching TRBD1. The length of the CDR3 is 11 residues. The V gene's germline CDR1 is SQVTM and CDR2 ANQGSEA. J lost 2 bases, V lost 8 bases, and 3 bases had no gene match. The CDR3 is CSTGTAYEQYF. CDR3 nucleotide sequence: TGCAGCACAGGGACAGCCTACGAGCAGTACTTC.

In its sample, this clonotype was seen a few times. The rearrangement joins TRBV20-1 to TRBJ2-5; D is undetermined. CDR3 length: 10 residues. V was clipped by 4 bases and J by 2 bases, with 2 bases between them. Germline CDR1 DFQATT, CDR2 SNEGSKA (reference sequence). The CDR3 DNA follows: TGCAGTGCTAATCAAGAGACCCAGTACTTC. Translation: CSANQETQYF.

For this clonotype: The conserved phenylalanine or tryptophan normally closing the CDR3 is absent here, so this likely arose from a read error. This chain links TRBV28 with TRBJ1-2; TRBD1 matches at 7 bases. Germline V lookup: CDR1 MDHEN, CDR2 SYDVKM. The CDR3 totals 14 residues. CDR3 loop: CASSPGQVYYDYTI. The CDR3 region has the DNA TGTGCCAGCAGCCCTGGACAGGTGTACTATGACTACACCATC.

The rearrangement uses TRBV29-1 and TRBJ1-1, with no clear D. V was shortened by 4 bases and J by 5 bases, with 17 bases between the two germline ends. CDR1 SQVTM and CDR2 ANQGSEA come from the germline V gene. CDR3 length: 14 amino acids. The DNA of the CDR3 is TGCAGCGTTGGAGCGATCATTAGGGTTACTGAAGCTTTCTTT. Translating gives CSVGAIIRVTEAFF.

The chain recombines TRBV6-1 with TRBJ2-7, with D possibly TRBD1 on 5 matching bases. This CDR3 region has 14 residues. V was shortened by 2 bases and J by 3 bases, with 11 bases between the two germline ends. Looked up from germline, CDR1 is MNHNS and CDR2 is SASEGT. The CDR3, as DNA: TGTGCCAGCAGTGAATCAGGGTACGGCTACGAGCAGTACTTC. Its translation is CASSESGYGYEQYF.

This clonotype was seen only a few times. The chain links TRBV29-1 to TRBJ1-4; the D gene is possibly TRBD1 (6 bases). The CDR3 is 13 amino acids. Deletions cut 6 bases from V and 6 bases from J, with 14 bases between. Per germline, CDR1 SQVTM and CDR2 ANQGSEA. CDR3 sequence: CSVFAGDDEKLFF. As DNA, the CDR3 is TGCAGCGTCTTCGCAGGGGACGATGAAAAACTGTTTTTT.